This T cell receptor beta chain came from a study of siplizumab effects on memory and regulatory T cells (dated by TCRdb to between 2017 and 2020). As for the study more broadly: The study looked at the effect of siplizumab, an anti-CD2 antibody, on alloreactive T-cell subsets in allogeneic mixed lymphocyte reactions made from human PBMCs. General study outcomes and caveats: The cumulative frequency of alloreactive sequences that could be traced back to unstimulated CD4+ memory T cells was significantly reduced by siplizumab. Because sequences below about 10^-5 frequency were poorly captured, only a minor fraction of alloreactive clones could be mapped to unstimulated subsets. In reactions with siplizumab, an average of around 70% of mappable alloreactive CD4+ clones were Treg-derived, compared with about 27% in control reactions. Whether proliferating Tregs from siplizumab cultures were suppressive was not functionally confirmed. A naive or memory phenotype could not be assigned to roughly 80-97% of proliferating CD4+ or CD8+ clones. Unstimulated naive T cells appeared to be more diverse than memory T cells, and naive cells seemed to make a substantial contribution to the alloresponse.

Sorted unstimulated T cells, along with proliferating T cells recovered from mixed lymphocyte reactions, underwent TCRbeta CDR3 sequencing. Fresh whole blood from around 11 HLA-typed healthy donors was used to isolate PBMCs. To map where alloreactive clones came from, unstimulated CD4+ non-regulatory T cells were FACS-sorted. The library relied on the immunoSEQ multiplex PCR assay. About 9.1 x 10^4 TCR templates per sample were assayed on the deep sequencing platform. Genomic DNA extracted from sorted T cells was used for TCRbeta CDR3 sequencing. In the original analysis: The R programming language was used for clonal analysis of the TCRbeta CDR3 data. Comparing unstimulated samples against CFSE-low samples taken after the reaction was how alloreactive CD4+ and CD8+ clones were defined. By matching sequences to the repertoires of sorted unstimulated Treg and non-Treg cells, each alloreactive CD4+ clone was assigned a regulatory or non-regulatory origin. Not all clones reach the TCRdb copy of this immuneACCESS table, which keeps in-frame sequences only. Checked studies attribute under half of the gap to unresolved V genes and leave the rest unexplained. V and J calls and clone size are those listed in that table; D and trimming were worked out from the DNA. The sample data list around 95,000 clones, and about 95% of these were observed just once. The top ten clones comprise approximately 1.5% of the sample.

This clone was found once. Its antigen target is currently unknown. No base quality values were provided; no much bigger clone lies one nucleotide off. For this chain, trimming is 4 bases at the V end and 6 bases at the J end, and the number of junction bases without a gene match is 16. The CDR3 numbers 17 residues from cysteine through phenylalanine. Kept here is only the CDR3 DNA, which spans 51 bases and is read in frame from base 1. Via the germline V gene, CDR1 is SGHRS and CDR2 YFSETQ. This chain joins TRBV5-1 to TRBJ2-1; 7 bases in between match TRBD1. Sequenced sample: non-Treg CD4+ T cells sorted from blood. Interpreted using the paper, the cell subset or site label stands for: FACS-sorted unstimulated CD4+ non-regulatory T cells. The receptor was isolated from a human donor in good health. The sequenced DNA is TGCGCCAGCAGCCCCGTGGGGGCTAGGGGGCAAGGCAATGAGCAGTTCTTC. Translated, it gives CASSPVGARGQGNEQFF.